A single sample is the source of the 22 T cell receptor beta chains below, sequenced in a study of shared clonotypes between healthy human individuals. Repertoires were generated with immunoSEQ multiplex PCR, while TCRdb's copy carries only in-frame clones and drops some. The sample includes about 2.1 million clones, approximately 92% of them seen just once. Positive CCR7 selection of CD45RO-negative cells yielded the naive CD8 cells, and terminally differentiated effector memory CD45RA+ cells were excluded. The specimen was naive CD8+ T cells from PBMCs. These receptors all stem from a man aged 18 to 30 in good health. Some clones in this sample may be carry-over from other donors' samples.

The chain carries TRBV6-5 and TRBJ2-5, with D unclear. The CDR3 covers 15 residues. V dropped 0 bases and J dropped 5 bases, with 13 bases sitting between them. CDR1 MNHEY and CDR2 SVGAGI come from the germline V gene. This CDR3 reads CASSYSSNNGETQYF. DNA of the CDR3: TGTGCCAGCAGTTACTCGTCAAACAATGGGGAGACCCAGTACTTC.

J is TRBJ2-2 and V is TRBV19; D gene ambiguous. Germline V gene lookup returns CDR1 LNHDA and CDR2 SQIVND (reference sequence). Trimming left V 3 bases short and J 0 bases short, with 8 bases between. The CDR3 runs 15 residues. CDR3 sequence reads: CASSIGLTNTGELFF. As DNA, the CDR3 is TGTGCCAGTAGTATCGGGCTTACGAACACCGGGGAGCTGTTTTTT.

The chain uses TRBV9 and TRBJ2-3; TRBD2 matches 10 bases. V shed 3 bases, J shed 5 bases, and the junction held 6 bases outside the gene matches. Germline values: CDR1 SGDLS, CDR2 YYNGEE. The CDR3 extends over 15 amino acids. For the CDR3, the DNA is TGTGCCAGCAGCGGAGCGGGAGGGGAGGAAGATACGCAGTATTTT. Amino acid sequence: CASSGAGGEEDTQYF. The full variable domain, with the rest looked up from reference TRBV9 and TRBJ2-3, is DSGVTQTPKHLITATGQRVTLRCSPRSGDLSVYWYQQSLDQGLQFLIQYYNGEERAKGNILERFSAQQFPDLHSELNLSSLELGDSALYFCASSGAGGEEDTQYFGPGTRLTVL.

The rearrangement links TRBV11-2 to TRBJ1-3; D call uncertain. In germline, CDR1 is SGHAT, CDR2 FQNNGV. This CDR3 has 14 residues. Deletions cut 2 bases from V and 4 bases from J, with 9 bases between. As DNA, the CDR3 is TGTGCCAGCAGCTTAACGGCCGTAGGAAACACCATATATTTT. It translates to CASSLTAVGNTIYF.

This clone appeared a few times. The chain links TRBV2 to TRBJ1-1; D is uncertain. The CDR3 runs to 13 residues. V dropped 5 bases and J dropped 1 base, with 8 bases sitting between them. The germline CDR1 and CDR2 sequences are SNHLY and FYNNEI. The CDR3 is CASSMTENTEAFF. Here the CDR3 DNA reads TGTGCCAGCAGTATGACGGAGAACACTGAAGCTTTCTTT.

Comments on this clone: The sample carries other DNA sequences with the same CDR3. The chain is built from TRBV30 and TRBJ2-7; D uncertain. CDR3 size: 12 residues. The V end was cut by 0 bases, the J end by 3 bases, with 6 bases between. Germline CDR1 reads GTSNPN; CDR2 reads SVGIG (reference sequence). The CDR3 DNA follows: TGTGCCTGGAGTGTAAGACTCTACGAGCAGTACTTC. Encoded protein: CAWSVRLYEQYF.

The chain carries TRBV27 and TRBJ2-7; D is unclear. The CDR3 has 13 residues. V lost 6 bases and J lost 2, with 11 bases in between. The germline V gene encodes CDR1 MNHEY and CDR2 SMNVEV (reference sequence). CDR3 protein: CASSSGAPYEQYF. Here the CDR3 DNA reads TGTGCCAGCAGCTCTGGCGCTCCCTACGAGCAGTACTTC.

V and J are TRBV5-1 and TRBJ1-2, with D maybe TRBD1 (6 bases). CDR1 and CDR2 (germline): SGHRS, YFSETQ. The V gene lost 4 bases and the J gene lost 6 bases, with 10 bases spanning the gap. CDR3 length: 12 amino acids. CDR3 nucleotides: TGCGCCAGCAGCCCCGAGGGGGATGGCTACACCTTC. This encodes CASSPEGDGYTF.

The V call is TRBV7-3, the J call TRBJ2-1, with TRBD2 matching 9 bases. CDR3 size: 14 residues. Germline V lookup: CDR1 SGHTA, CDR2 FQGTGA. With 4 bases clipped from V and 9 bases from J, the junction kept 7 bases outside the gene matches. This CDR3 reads CASSSLAGSVEQFF. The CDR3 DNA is TGTGCCAGCAGCTCTCTAGCGGGATCAGTTGAGCAGTTCTTC.

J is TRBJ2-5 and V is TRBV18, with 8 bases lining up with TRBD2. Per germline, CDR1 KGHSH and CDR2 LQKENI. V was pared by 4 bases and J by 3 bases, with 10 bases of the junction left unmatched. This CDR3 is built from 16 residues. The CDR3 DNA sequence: TGTGCCAGCTCACACCCTCTAGCGGGCCCCAAAGAGACCCAGTACTTC. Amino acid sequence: CASSHPLAGPKETQYF.

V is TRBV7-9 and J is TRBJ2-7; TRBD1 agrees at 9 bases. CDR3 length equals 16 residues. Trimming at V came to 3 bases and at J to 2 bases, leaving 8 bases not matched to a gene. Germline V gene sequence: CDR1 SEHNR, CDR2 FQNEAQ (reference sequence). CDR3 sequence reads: CASSLPGQGLPYEQYF. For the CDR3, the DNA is TGTGCCAGCAGCTTGCCGGGACAGGGCTTGCCCTACGAGCAGTACTTC. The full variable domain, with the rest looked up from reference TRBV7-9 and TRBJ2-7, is DTGVSQNPRHKITKRGQNVTFRCDPISEHNRLYWYRQTLGQGPEFLTYFQNEAQLEKSRLLSDRFSAERPKGSFSTLEIQRTEQGDSAMYLCASSLPGQGLPYEQYFGPGTRLTVT.

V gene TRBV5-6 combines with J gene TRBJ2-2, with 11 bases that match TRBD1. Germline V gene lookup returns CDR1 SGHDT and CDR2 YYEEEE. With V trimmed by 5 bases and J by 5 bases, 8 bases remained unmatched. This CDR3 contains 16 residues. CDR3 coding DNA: TGTGCCAGCAGGATCCGGGACAGGGGGTGGACCGGGGAGCTGTTTTTT. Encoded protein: CASRIRDRGWTGELFF.

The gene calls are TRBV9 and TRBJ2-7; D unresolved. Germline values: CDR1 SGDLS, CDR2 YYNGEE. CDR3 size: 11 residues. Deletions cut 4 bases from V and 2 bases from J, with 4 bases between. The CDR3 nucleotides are TGTGCCAGCAGCCTCCCCTACGAGCAGTACTTC. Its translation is CASSLPYEQYF.

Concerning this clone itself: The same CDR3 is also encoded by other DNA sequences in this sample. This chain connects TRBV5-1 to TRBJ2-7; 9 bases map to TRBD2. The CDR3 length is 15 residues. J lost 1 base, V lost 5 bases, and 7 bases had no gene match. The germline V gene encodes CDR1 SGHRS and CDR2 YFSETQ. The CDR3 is CASSLELAGSYEQYF. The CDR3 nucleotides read TGCGCCAGCAGTTTAGAGCTAGCGGGGTCCTACGAGCAGTACTTC.

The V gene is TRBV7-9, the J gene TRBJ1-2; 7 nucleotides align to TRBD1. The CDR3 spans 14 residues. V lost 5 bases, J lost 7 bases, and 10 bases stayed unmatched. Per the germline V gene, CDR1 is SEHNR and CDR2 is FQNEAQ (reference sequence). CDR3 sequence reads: CASSPLGTALGYTF. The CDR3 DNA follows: TGTGCCAGCAGCCCCCTAGGGACAGCCCTTGGCTACACCTTC.

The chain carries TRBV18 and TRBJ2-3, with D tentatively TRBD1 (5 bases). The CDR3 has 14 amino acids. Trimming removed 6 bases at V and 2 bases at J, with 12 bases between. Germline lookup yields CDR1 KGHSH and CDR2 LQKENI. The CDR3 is CASSPKGFTDTQYF. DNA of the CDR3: TGTGCCAGCTCGCCTAAGGGGTTCACAGATACGCAGTATTTT.

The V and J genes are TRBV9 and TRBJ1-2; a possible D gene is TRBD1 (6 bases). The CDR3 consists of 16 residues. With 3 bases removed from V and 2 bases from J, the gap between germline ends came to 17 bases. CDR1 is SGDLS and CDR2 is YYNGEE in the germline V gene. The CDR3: CASSANPHQGNYGYTF. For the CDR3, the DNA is TGTGCCAGCAGCGCCAACCCCCACCAGGGGAACTATGGCTACACCTTC.

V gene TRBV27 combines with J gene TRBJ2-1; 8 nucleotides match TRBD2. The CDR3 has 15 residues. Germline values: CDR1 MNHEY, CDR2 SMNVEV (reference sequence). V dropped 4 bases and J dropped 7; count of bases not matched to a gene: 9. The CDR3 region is CASSSFRLARNEQFF. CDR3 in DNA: TGTGCCAGCAGTTCCTTTAGACTAGCGCGTAATGAGCAGTTCTTC.

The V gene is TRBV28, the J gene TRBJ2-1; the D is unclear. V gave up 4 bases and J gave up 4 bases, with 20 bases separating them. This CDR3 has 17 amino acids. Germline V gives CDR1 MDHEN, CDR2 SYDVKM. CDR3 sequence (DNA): TGTGCCAGCAGTTCCCCATACTTGACCGAGCATTACAATGAGCAGTTCTTC. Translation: CASSSPYLTEHYNEQFF.

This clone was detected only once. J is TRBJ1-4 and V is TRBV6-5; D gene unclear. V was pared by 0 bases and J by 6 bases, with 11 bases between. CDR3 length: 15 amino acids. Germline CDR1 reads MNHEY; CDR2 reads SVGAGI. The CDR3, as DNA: TGTGCCAGCAGTTACTCAGGCGCTACCTATGAAAAACTGTTTTTT. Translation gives CASSYSGATYEKLFF.

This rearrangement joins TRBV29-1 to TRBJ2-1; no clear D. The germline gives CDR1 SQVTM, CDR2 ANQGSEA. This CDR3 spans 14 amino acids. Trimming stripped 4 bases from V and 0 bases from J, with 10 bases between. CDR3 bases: TGCAGCGTTGGCGGCCGGAGCTCCTACAATGAGCAGTTCTTC. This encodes CSVGGRSSYNEQFF.

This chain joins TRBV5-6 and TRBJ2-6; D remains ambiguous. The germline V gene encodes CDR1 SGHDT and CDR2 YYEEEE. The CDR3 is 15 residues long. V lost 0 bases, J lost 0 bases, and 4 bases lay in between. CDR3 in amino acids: CASSLAHSGANVLTF. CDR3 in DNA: TGTGCCAGCAGCTTGGCGCACTCTGGGGCCAACGTCCTGACTTTC.